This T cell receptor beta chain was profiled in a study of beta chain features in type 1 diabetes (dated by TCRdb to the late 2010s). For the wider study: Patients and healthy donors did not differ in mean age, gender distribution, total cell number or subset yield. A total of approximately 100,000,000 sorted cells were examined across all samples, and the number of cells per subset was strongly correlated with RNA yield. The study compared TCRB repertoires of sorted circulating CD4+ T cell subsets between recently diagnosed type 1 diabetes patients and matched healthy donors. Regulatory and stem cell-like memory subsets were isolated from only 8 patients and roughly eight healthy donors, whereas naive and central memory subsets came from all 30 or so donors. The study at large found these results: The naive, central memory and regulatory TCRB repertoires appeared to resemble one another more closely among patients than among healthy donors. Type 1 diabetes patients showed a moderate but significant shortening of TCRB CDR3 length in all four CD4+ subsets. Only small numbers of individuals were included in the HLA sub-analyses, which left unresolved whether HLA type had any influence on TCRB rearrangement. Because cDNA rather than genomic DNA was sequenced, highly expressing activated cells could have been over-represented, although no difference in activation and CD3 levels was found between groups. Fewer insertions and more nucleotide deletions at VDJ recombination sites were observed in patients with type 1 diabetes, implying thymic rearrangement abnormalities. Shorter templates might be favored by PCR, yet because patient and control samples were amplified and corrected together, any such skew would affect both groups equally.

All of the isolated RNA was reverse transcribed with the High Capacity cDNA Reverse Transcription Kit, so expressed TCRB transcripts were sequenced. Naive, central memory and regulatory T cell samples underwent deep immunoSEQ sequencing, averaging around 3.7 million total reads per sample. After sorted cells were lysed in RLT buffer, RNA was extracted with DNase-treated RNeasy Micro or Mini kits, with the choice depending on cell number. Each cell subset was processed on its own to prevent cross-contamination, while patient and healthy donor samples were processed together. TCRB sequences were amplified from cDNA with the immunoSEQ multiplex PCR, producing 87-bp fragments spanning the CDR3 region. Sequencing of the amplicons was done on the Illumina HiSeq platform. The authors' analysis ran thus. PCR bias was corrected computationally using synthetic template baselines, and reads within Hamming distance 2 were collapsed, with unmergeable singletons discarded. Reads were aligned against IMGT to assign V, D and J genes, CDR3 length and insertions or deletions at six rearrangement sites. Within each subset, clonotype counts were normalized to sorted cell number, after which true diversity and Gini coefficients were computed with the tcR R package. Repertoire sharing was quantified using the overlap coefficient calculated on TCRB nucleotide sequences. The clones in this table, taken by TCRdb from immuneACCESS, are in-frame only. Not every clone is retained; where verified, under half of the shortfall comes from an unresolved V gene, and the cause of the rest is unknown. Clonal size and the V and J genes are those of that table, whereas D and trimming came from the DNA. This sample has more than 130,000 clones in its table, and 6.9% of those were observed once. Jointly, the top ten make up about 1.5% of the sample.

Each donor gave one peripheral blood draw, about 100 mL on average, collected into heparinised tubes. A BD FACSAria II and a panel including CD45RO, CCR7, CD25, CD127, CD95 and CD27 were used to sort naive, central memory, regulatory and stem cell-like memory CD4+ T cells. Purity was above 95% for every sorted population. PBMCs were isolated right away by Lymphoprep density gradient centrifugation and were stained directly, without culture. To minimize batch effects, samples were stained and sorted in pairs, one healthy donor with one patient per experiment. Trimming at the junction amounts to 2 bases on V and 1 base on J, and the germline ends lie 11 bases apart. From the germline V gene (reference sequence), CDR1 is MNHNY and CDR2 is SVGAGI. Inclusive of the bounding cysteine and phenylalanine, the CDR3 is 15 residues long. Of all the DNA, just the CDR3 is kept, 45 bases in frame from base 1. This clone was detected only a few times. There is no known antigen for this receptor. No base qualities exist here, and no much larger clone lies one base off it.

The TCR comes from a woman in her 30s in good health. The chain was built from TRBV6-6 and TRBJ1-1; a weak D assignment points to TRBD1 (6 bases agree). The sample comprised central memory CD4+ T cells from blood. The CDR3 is CASSYARTENTEAFF. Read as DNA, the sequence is TGTGCCAGCAGTTACGCTAGGACAGAGAACACTGAAGCTTTCTTT.